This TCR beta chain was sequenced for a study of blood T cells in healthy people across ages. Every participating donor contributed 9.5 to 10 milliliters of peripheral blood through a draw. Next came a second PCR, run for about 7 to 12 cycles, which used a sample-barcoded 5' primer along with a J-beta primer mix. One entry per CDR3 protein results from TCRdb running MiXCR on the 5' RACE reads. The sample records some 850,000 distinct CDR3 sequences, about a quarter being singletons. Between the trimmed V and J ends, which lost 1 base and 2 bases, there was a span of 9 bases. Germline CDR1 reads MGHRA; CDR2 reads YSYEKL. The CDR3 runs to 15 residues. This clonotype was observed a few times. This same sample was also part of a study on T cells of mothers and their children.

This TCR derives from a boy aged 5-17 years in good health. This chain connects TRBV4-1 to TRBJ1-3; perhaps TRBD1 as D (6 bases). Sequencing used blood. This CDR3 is CASSQGGTTGNTIYF. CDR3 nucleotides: TGCGCCAGCAGCCAAGGGGGGACAACTGGAAACACCATATATTTT.